Listed below are T cell receptor beta chains from one sample, sequenced in a study of T cell responses to AZD1222 COVID-19 vaccine. Generated by immunoSEQ multiplex PCR, the TCRdb table keeps only in-frame clones and is missing some. The sample records under 80,000 clones, about nine tenths being singletons. Sequenced material: peripheral blood, taken on day 0 of AZD1222 vaccination. These TCRs come from an adult in good health. Each CDR3 is given with its conserved first and last residue. Each record gives: V gene, clone size, J gene, D gene, CDR3 protein, CDR3 DNA. The D gene is left open where the match is weak. The size of a clone is reported for some rows only, either as once, few or many, or as a class for expanded clones.

V gene: TRBV15
clone size: NA
J gene: TRBJ2-1
D gene: TRBD2
CDR3 protein: CATLPVAGSNEQFF
CDR3 DNA: TGTGCCACCCTCCCAGTAGCGGGATCCAATGAGCAGTTCTTC

V gene: TRBV4-1
clone size: NA
J gene: TRBJ2-7
D gene: NA
CDR3 protein: CASSQDYLSEQYF
CDR3 DNA: TGCGCCAGCAGCCAAGATTATCTGAGCGAGCAGTACTTC

V gene: TRBV19
clone size: NA
J gene: TRBJ2-1
D gene: NA
CDR3 protein: CASRDSHEQFF
CDR3 DNA: TGTGCCAGTAGAGACAGCCATGAGCAGTTCTTC

V gene: TRBV9
clone size: few
J gene: TRBJ1-4
D gene: NA
CDR3 protein: CASSSPPNEKLFF
CDR3 DNA: TGTGCCAGCAGCTCCCCCCCTAATGAAAAACTGTTTTTT

V gene: TRBV10-3
clone size: NA
J gene: TRBJ1-2
D gene: NA
CDR3 protein: CAIRGTSTPSLYGYTF
CDR3 DNA: TGTGCCATCAGAGGGACCTCGACCCCCTCCCTCTATGGCTACACCTTC

V gene: TRBV2
clone size: NA
J gene: TRBJ2-5
D gene: TRBD2
CDR3 protein: CASKDPTSGTQETQYF
CDR3 DNA: TGTGCCAGCAAGGATCCGACTAGCGGGACCCAAGAGACCCAGTACTTC

V gene: TRBV11-2
clone size: NA
J gene: TRBJ2-1
D gene: TRBD1
CDR3 protein: CASSLLPGQDNEQFF
CDR3 DNA: TGTGCCAGCAGCTTACTCCCGGGACAGGACAATGAGCAGTTCTTC

V gene: TRBV9
clone size: NA
J gene: TRBJ2-2
D gene: NA
CDR3 protein: CATVDRANTGELFF
CDR3 DNA: TGTGCCACGGTGGACCGCGCGAACACCGGGGAGCTGTTTTTT

V gene: TRBV7-3
clone size: NA
J gene: TRBJ1-6
D gene: TRBD1
CDR3 protein: CASSSTGGSSPLHF
CDR3 DNA: TGTGCCAGCAGCTCGACAGGGGGGAGTTCACCCCTCCACTTT

V gene: TRBV7-3
clone size: NA
J gene: TRBJ2-3
D gene: NA
CDR3 protein: CASSSFGASTDTQYF
CDR3 DNA: TGTGCCAGCAGCTCCTTTGGGGCAAGCACAGATACGCAGTATTTT

V gene: TRBV9
clone size: NA
J gene: TRBJ1-5
D gene: TRBD1
CDR3 protein: CASSDGTGWNQPQHF
CDR3 DNA: TGTGCCAGCAGCGACGGGACAGGGTGGAATCAGCCCCAGCATTTT

V gene: TRBV5-6
clone size: NA
J gene: TRBJ1-3
D gene: NA
CDR3 protein: CASRYRSGNTIYF
CDR3 DNA: TGTGCCAGCAGATACAGGTCTGGAAACACCATATATTTT

V gene: TRBV2
clone size: NA
J gene: TRBJ1-2
D gene: TRBD1
CDR3 protein: CASRGDRWRTDYGYTF
CDR3 DNA: TGTGCCAGCAGAGGGGACAGGTGGCGGACGGACTATGGCTACACCTTC

V gene: TRBV28
clone size: NA
J gene: TRBJ2-1
D gene: TRBD1
CDR3 protein: CASAPGQGVHEQFF
CDR3 DNA: TGTGCCAGCGCACCGGGACAGGGTGTCCATGAGCAGTTCTTC

V gene: TRBV2
clone size: NA
J gene: TRBJ1-1
D gene: NA
CDR3 protein: CAIGRGNTEAFF
CDR3 DNA: TGTGCCATCGGGCGGGGGAACACTGAAGCTTTCTTT

V gene: TRBV10-1
clone size: NA
J gene: TRBJ1-1
D gene: TRBD1
CDR3 protein: CASSVGTGAQGEAFF
CDR3 DNA: TGCGCCAGCAGTGTGGGGACAGGGGCTCAAGGGGAAGCTTTCTTT

V gene: TRBV27
clone size: few
J gene: TRBJ1-2
D gene: TRBD1
CDR3 protein: CASSFRTGNYGYTF
CDR3 DNA: TGTGCCAGCAGTTTCAGGACAGGGAACTATGGCTACACCTTC

V gene: TRBV5-6
clone size: NA
J gene: TRBJ2-5
D gene: TRBD1
CDR3 protein: CASSLTSIRDREETQYF
CDR3 DNA: TGTGCCAGCAGCTTGACCTCTATCCGGGACAGAGAAGAGACCCAGTACTTC

V gene: TRBV13
clone size: NA
J gene: TRBJ2-2
D gene: NA
CDR3 protein: CASSLVFHAGTGELFF
CDR3 DNA: TGTGCCAGCAGCTTAGTGTTTCACGCGGGGACCGGGGAGCTGTTTTTT

V gene: TRBV7-9
clone size: once
J gene: TRBJ2-5
D gene: NA
CDR3 protein: CASSPPNLEQLRETQYF
CDR3 DNA: TGTGCCAGCAGCCCGCCCAATCTCGAACAGTTGAGAGAGACCCAGTACTTC